One sample yielded the 12 T cell receptor beta chains listed below, sequenced in a study of T cell clonality in common variable immunodeficiency. Whole-study findings and limits: Fewer deletions and N-nucleotide insertions were reportedly seen in common variable immunodeficiency TCR beta sequences.

Their target antigens are unknown. The assay was immunoSEQ multiplex PCR, and TCRdb's table has in-frame clones only and misses some. The sample is made up of fewer than 40,000 clones, none counted only once. Material for sequencing was peripheral blood mononuclear cells. Receptor source: a human donor with common variable immunodeficiency.

This clone has a handful of counts. The read terminates 3 residues before the CDR3 end, so the remaining end is supplied by the germline J gene. The chain couples TRBV7-6 to TRBJ1-1, with 7 bases aligning to TRBD1. Germline V gene sequence: CDR1 SGHVS, CDR2 FNYEAQ. The CDR3 extends over 15 amino acids. CDR3 sequence: CASSPRTGAGGEAFF. The CDR3 DNA, read in part, is TGTGCCAGCAGCCCTCGAACAGGGGCAGGAGGGGAA.

A few counts support this clone. The CDR3 goes on 3 residues after the read ends, and that part is filled in from the germline J gene. The chain recombines TRBV5-1 with TRBJ1-5; 8 positions agree with TRBD1. CDR3 length: 17 residues. From germline, CDR1 is SGHRS and CDR2 YFSETQ. The junction had 6 bases not matched to a gene; V was cut back by 1 base and J by 0 bases. CDR3 DNA (partial): TGCGCCAGCAGCTTGTGGTGGACAGGGCCTAGCAATCAGCCC. Amino acids: CASSLWWTGPSNQP. The full CDR3 is CASSLWWTGPSNQPQHF.

This clone was counted a few times. The observed sequence ends 3 residues before the CDR3 terminus, with the missing tail filled in from the germline J gene. The rearrangement uses TRBV5-1 and TRBJ2-7; D uncertain. This CDR3 has 14 amino acids. The germline gives CDR1 SGHRS, CDR2 YFSETQ. Trimming took 1 base from V and 1 from J, leaving 9 bases between them. Partial CDR3 DNA: TGCGCCAGCAGCTTGCATGGCGGATCCTACGAG. This gives the protein CASSLHGGSYE. The whole CDR3 protein is CASSLHGGSYEQYF.

As to this clone: The sequence runs out 3 residues before the end of the CDR3; the remainder is reconstructed from the germline J gene. The chain is built from TRBV6-2 or TRBV6-3 and TRBJ2-7, with 12 bases aligning to TRBD2. The V and J ends lost 6 bases and 6 bases, in that order; junction bases with no gene match: 6. Per the germline V gene, CDR1 is MNHEY and CDR2 is SVGEGT. The CDR3 is 14 residues long. The sequenced part of the CDR3 DNA is TGTGCCAGCAGCTCCGGACTAGCGGGACGCGAG. Protein sequence: CASSSGLAGRE. The full-length CDR3 reads as CASSSGLAGREQYF.

This clone was observed many times. The read comes to an end 3 residues before the CDR3 does, leaving the germline J gene to fill in the end. This sequence joins TRBV20-1 and TRBJ2-5; D remains ambiguous. This CDR3 spans 11 amino acids. Germline CDR1 is DFQATT and CDR2 is SNEGSKA (reference sequence). V gave up 2 bases and J gave up 5 bases, with 6 bases separating them. The CDR3 bases that were read are TGCAGTGCTAGACTTGTGGAGACC. This encodes CSARLVET. The whole CDR3 sequence is CSARLVETQYF.

Regarding this clone: Coverage ceases 3 residues before the CDR3 finishes, and the germline J gene fills in the end. The chain couples TRBV30 to TRBJ2-1, with a weak D call TRBD1 (6 bases). The ends were cut back, 4 bases at V and 4 bases at J, with 26 bases in the middle. Germline CDR1 and CDR2: GTSNPN and SVGIG (reference sequence). The CDR3 is made up of 18 amino acids. The CDR3 sequence: CAWTPKGVGERLYNEQFF. CDR3 DNA (partial): TGTGCCTGGACTCCCAAGGGGGTGGGGGAACGGCTATACAATGAG.

This clone was observed a handful of times. The CDR3 end lies 3 residues beyond the end of the read and is filled in from the germline J gene. Other DNA sequences in this sample translate to the same CDR3. This chain joins TRBV7-9 and TRBJ1-5; D gene ambiguous. The V end lost 5 bases, the J end lost 6 bases, and 11 bases lay between the germline ends. CDR3 size: 13 residues. The germline CDR1 and CDR2 sequences are SEHNR and FQNEAQ (reference sequence). CDR3 loop: CASSEEGTQPQHF. CDR3 DNA (partial): TGTGCCAGCAGCGAAGAGGGTACTCAGCCC.

This clone was counted between two and nine times. The read terminates 3 residues before the CDR3 end, so the remaining end is supplied by the germline J gene. V gene TRBV7-6 combines with J gene TRBJ1-3; D may be TRBD1 (5 bases). CDR1 is SGHVS and CDR2 is FNYEAQ in the germline V gene. V shed 2 bases and J shed 4 bases, with 9 bases lying between them. This CDR3 contains 14 residues. The CDR3 sequence is CASSLTGGGNTIYF. The DNA read from the CDR3 is TGTGCCAGCAGCTTAACCGGGGGAGGAAACACC. Looking up the rest from reference TRBV7-6 and TRBJ1-3 gives the full variable domain: GAGVSQSPRYKVTKRGQDVALRCDPISGHVSLYWYRQALGQGPEFLTYFNYEAQQDKSGLPNDRFSAERPEGSISTLTIQRTEQRDSAMYRCASSLTGGGNTIYFGEGSWLTVV.

Of note for this clone: The read stops 3 residues short of the end of the CDR3; the missing end is completed from the germline J gene. The chain carries TRBV11-1 and TRBJ2-7, with D possibly being TRBD1 (5 bases). Trimming shortened V by 11 bases and J by 6 bases, and 14 bases separated the two germline ends. This CDR3 comprises 11 residues. The germline CDR1 and CDR2 sequences are SGHAT and FQDESV (reference sequence). This CDR3 reads CAWSRQSEQYF. The sequenced part of the CDR3 DNA is TGTGCCTGGAGTAGACAGAGCGAG.

Many counts were recorded for this clone. The CDR3 is cut off 3 residues early in the read; its end comes from the germline J gene. This rearrangement joins TRBV2 to TRBJ1-1, with 7 bases that match TRBD1. The CDR3 length is 11 residues. Germline assignment: CDR1 SNHLY and CDR2 FYNNEI. The sequenced CDR3 bases are TGTGCCAGCAGGACAGGGATAAGA. Translating it yields CASRTGIR. In full, the CDR3 is CASRTGIRAFF.

This clone was picked up many times. CDR3 sequence reads: CASSHGTGGSGKNIQYF. The DNA read from the CDR3 is TGTGCCAGCAGCCACGGGACAGGCGGTAGTGGCAAAAACATT. The chain links TRBV3-1 (or the pseudogene TRBV3-2) to TRBJ2-4, with 8 bases that match TRBD1. The read is 3 residues too short to cover the CDR3 end, so that end is filled in from the germline J gene. CDR1 and CDR2 (germline): LGHDT, YNNKEL (reference sequence). The CDR3 has 17 residues. J gave up 3 bases and V 3 bases, and 10 bases lay outside the gene matches.

To note about this clone: The sequence runs out 3 residues before the end of the CDR3; the remainder is reconstructed from the germline J gene. This chain joins TRBV7-3 and TRBJ2-7; a weak D match, TRBD2 (5 bases). The CDR3 covers 17 residues. The ends were cut back, 3 bases at V and 0 bases at J, with 18 bases in the middle. From germline, CDR1 is SGHTA and CDR2 FQGTGA. CDR3 DNA (partial): TGTGCCAGCAGCTTGGTTCCGGCACGGACTTCCTCCTACGAG. Residues: CASSLVPARTSSYE. The full CDR3 reads CASSLVPARTSSYEQYF.